One and the same sample provided the 15 T cell receptor beta chains below, sequenced in a study of T-cell reconstitution after alpha-beta-depleted transplantation in children. It was with unique molecular identifiers that the TCRbeta library was prepared. Using its own MiXCR run on the PCR reads, TCRdb lists one record per CDR3 protein. Altogether some 290,000 distinct CDR3 sequences are present, 9.9% being singletons, with the ten largest covering around 10%. Sequencing was performed on PBMCs from the stem cell graft donor, taken from the stem cell graft. These receptors all stem from a human donor who donated a stem cell graft to a child with SCID.

The rearrangement links TRBV20-1 to TRBJ2-2; D might be TRBD2 (7 bases). Germline V gene lookup returns CDR1 DFQATT and CDR2 SNEGSKA (reference sequence). Trimming took 3 bases from V and 5 from J, leaving 16 bases between them. The CDR3 length is 15 residues. CDR3 residues: CSASMEGGWTGELFF. The CDR3 DNA sequence: TGCAGTGCTAGTATGGAGGGGGGGTGGACCGGGGAGCTGTTTTTT.

The V and J genes are TRBV7-8 and TRBJ2-7; possibly TRBD1 for D (5 bases). CDR1 and CDR2 (germline): SGHVS, FQNEAQ. Trimming shortened V by 4 bases and J by 3 bases, and 13 bases separated the two germline ends. CDR3 length: 14 residues. CDR3 sequence reads: CASSSIQGYYEQYF. CDR3 DNA: TGTGCCAGCAGCTCAATCCAGGGTTACTACGAGCAGTACTTC.

This clonotype was counted at least ten times. This CDR3 is CASSLWTASTDTQYF. CDR3 DNA sequence: TGTGCCAGCAGTTTATGGACGGCTAGCACAGATACGCAGTATTTT. The V gene is TRBV12-3 or TRBV12-4, the J gene TRBJ2-3, with D hard to call. Trimming removed 2 bases at V and 0 bases at J, with 9 bases between. The CDR3 length is 15 residues.

This clonotype was counted a few times. The rearrangement links TRBV12-3 or TRBV12-4 to TRBJ1-4, with unresolved D. The V gene lost 6 bases and the J gene lost 0 bases, with 14 bases spanning the gap. There are 16 residues in the CDR3. The CDR3 region has the DNA TGTGCCAGCAGCTCGGTCCGGTCGGCAACTAATGAAAAACTGTTTTTT. Translation gives CASSSVRSATNEKLFF.

This clonotype was observed many times. The chain is built from TRBV25-1 and TRBJ2-2, with TRBD1 identical over 7 bases. Germline values: CDR1 MGHDK, CDR2 SYGVNS. Trimming cost V 4 bases and J 4 bases; bases outside gene matches: 6. The CDR3 extends over 15 amino acids. The CDR3 loop reads CASSVRDSSTGELFF. Here the CDR3 DNA reads TGTGCCAGCAGTGTTCGGGACAGCAGCACCGGGGAGCTGTTTTTT.

The chain carries TRBV4-1 and TRBJ2-2; D unclear. The CDR3 has 13 amino acids. The ends were cut back, 6 bases at V and 6 bases at J, with 11 bases in the middle. Germline CDR1 reads MGHRA; CDR2 reads YSYEKL. The CDR3 loop reads CASRTIGSGELFF. In DNA, the CDR3 is TGCGCCAGCAGGACCATAGGGTCCGGGGAGCTGTTTTTT.

The chain couples TRBV5-1 to TRBJ2-2; a possible D gene is TRBD1 (6 bases). The CDR3 covers 14 residues. Trimming removed 3 bases from V and 4 bases from J, with 10 bases in between. The germline V gene encodes CDR1 SGHRS and CDR2 YFSETQ. DNA of the CDR3: TGCGCCAGCAGCTCTACAGGGATCACCGGGGAGCTGTTTTTT. It codes for CASSSTGITGELFF.

The chain joins TRBV11-2 to TRBJ2-3; D is perhaps TRBD1 (7 bases). The germline V and J ends were trimmed by 5 bases and 0 bases, with 30 bases remaining between them. Germline values: CDR1 SGHAT, CDR2 FQNNGV. The CDR3 consists of 21 residues. The CDR3 DNA reads as TGTGCCAGCAGCGTACCCGGATCTTGGCAGGGGGGCCCCCAAAGCACAGATACGCAGTATTTT. It translates to CASSVPGSWQGGPQSTDTQYF.

This clonotype was seen ten or more times. The chain recombines TRBV7-9 with TRBJ2-5; D is unclear. V was shortened by 1 base and J by 2 bases, with 5 bases between the two germline ends. CDR1 SEHNR and CDR2 FQNEAQ come from the germline V gene (reference sequence). The CDR3 loop spans 13 amino acids. The CDR3 nucleotides are TGTGCCAGCAGCTTAGACGGGCAAGAGACCCAGTACTTC. This translates into CASSLDGQETQYF.

The gene calls are TRBV3-1 and TRBJ2-7; 9 bases line up with TRBD1. CDR1 and CDR2 (germline): LGHDT, YNNKEL (reference sequence). The V gene end was trimmed by 0 bases and the J gene end by 5 bases; junction bases not matched to a gene: 14. This CDR3 region has 18 residues. CDR3 DNA: TGTGCCAGCAGCCAAGAGTCTCTTGGGACAGGGTTCGCCGACGAGCAGTACTTC. This codes for CASSQESLGTGFADEQYF.

This clonotype was seen at least ten times. The gene calls are TRBV20-1 and TRBJ1-6; unclear D gene. The CDR3 spans 14 residues. The germline V gene has CDR1 DFQATT and CDR2 SNEGSKA (reference sequence). V gave up 3 bases and J gave up 0 bases, with 6 bases separating them. CDR3 sequence: CSARASSYNSPLHF. CDR3 coding DNA: TGCAGTGCTAGGGCGAGCTCCTATAATTCACCCCTCCACTTT.

This chain uses TRBV3-1 with TRBJ1-1; weak D call: TRBD1 (5 bases). CDR1 and CDR2 from the germline V gene are LGHDT and YNNKEL (reference sequence). V shed 5 bases and J shed 3 bases, with 16 bases lying between them. There are 15 residues in the CDR3. DNA for the CDR3: TGTGCCAGCAGCAGCCAAGATTGGGGGGACACTGAAGCTTTCTTT. This gives the protein CASSSQDWGDTEAFF.

The chain combines TRBV29-1 with TRBJ2-7; TRBD1 matches 10 bases. CDR1 SQVTM and CDR2 ANQGSEA come from the germline V gene. This CDR3 is built from 14 residues. The V gene end was trimmed by 2 bases and the J gene end by 2 bases; junction bases not matched to a gene: 3. The CDR3 loop is CSVEIGQGAYEQYF. Here the CDR3 DNA reads TGCAGCGTTGAAATCGGACAGGGGGCCTACGAGCAGTACTTC.

At least ten counts were recorded for this clonotype. This chain connects TRBV11-1 to TRBJ2-6; D remains unclear. V lost 5 bases and J 4 bases, leaving 24 bases between the germline ends. CDR3 size: 19 residues. The germline gives CDR1 SGHAT, CDR2 FQDESV (reference sequence). This chain's CDR3 is CASSRWAPNSSSGANVLTF. For the CDR3, the DNA is TGTGCCAGCAGCCGCTGGGCCCCTAATTCGTCTTCGGGGGCCAACGTCCTGACTTTC.

This clonotype was counted at least ten times. The chain uses TRBV20-1 and TRBJ2-1; D not resolved. There are 11 residues in the CDR3. V dropped 2 bases and J dropped 6 bases, with 5 bases sitting between them. CDR1 DFQATT and CDR2 SNEGSKA come from the germline V gene (reference sequence). CDR3 region: CSARLSNEQFF. CDR3 nucleotide sequence: TGCAGTGCTAGACTTAGCAATGAGCAGTTCTTC.